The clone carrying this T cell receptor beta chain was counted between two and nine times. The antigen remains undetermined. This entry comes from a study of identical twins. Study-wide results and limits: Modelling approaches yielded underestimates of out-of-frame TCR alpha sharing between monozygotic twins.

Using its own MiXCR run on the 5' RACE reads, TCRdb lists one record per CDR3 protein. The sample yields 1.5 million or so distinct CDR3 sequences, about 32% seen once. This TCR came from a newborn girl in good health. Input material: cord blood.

In nucleotides, the CDR3 is TGTGCCAGCAGCCAAGATGCCGCAGATACGCAGTATTTT. This translates into CASSQDAADTQYF. The chain is built from TRBV3-1 and TRBJ2-3; D remains unclear. There are 13 residues in the CDR3. Per the germline V gene, CDR1 is LGHDT and CDR2 is YNNKEL (reference sequence). V lost 0 bases, J lost 4 bases, and 5 bases lay in between.